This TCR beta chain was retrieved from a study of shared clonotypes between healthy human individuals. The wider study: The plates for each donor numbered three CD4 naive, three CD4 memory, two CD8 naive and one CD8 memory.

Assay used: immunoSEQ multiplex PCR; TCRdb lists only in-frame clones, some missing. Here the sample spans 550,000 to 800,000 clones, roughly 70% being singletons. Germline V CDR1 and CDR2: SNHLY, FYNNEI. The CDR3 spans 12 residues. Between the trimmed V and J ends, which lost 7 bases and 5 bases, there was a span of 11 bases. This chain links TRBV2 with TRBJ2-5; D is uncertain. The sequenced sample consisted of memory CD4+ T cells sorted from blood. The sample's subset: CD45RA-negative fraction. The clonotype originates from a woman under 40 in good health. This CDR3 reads CASKGNEETQYF. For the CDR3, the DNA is TGTGCCAGCAAAGGGAATGAGGAGACCCAGTACTTC.